Listed here are 21 T cell receptor beta chains from one sample, sequenced in a study of blood T cell repertoires in COVID-19. TCRdb's copy holds only in-frame clones and misses some; the assay was immunoSEQ multiplex PCR. The sample includes around 62,000 clones, 88% of them seen just once. Specimen: peripheral blood. These receptors were collected from a human donor in a cohort sampled during active COVID-19.

The J gene is TRBJ2-7, the V gene TRBV9, with 7 bases matching TRBD1. Germline loops: CDR1 SGDLS, CDR2 YYNGEE. The CDR3 sequence is 15 residues long. J was trimmed by 6 bases and V by 4 bases; bases with no gene match: 13. CDR3 coding DNA: TGTGCCAGCAGCTCCCCCGGGACAGATAATCGCGAGCAGTACTTC. Encoded protein: CASSSPGTDNREQYF.

The chain combines TRBV7-6 with TRBJ2-7, with TRBD1 as a possible D gene (6 bases). Per germline, CDR1 SGHVS and CDR2 FNYEAQ. The germline V and J ends were trimmed by 0 bases and 5 bases, with 17 bases remaining between them. This CDR3 comprises 16 residues. DNA for the CDR3: TGTGCCAGCAGCTTAGCGCGTTCAGGGGCGAACCACGAGCAGTACTTC. It translates to CASSLARSGANHEQYF. The whole variable domain, remainder taken from reference TRBV7-6 and TRBJ2-7, is GAGVSQSPRYKVTKRGQDVALRCDPISGHVSLYWYRQALGQGPEFLTYFNYEAQQDKSGLPNDRFSAERPEGSISTLTIQRTEQRDSAMYRCASSLARSGANHEQYFGPGTRLTVT.

The sample holds a few counts of this clone. The chain carries TRBV6-5 and TRBJ1-1; 9 nucleotides align to TRBD1. After removal of 6 bases from V and 4 bases from J, the junction contained 3 bases not matched to a gene. This CDR3 spans 13 amino acids. The germline CDR1 and CDR2 sequences are MNHEY and SVGAGI. The DNA for the CDR3 is TGTGCCAGCAGAAAACAGGGGGCCACTGAAGCTTTCTTT. Translating gives CASRKQGATEAFF.

This chain connects TRBV28 to TRBJ2-1; TRBD2 matches 7 bases. The CDR3 has 15 residues. Germline V gives CDR1 MDHEN, CDR2 SYDVKM. V lost 6 bases and J lost 3; bases outside the gene matches: 8. CDR3 in DNA: TGTGCCAGCAGGATTCCGGGACTATACTACAATGAGCAGTTCTTC. Translated, it gives CASRIPGLYYNEQFF.

The genes are TRBV3-1 (or the pseudogene TRBV3-2) and TRBJ1-6; TRBD1 might be the D (5 bases). With 0 bases removed from V and 4 bases from J, the gap between germline ends came to 10 bases. This CDR3 is built from 16 residues. Germline CDR1 and CDR2: LGHDT and YNNKEL (reference sequence). The CDR3 DNA is TGTGCCAGCAGCCAAGACGCGGGGGGATATAATTCACCCCTCCACTTT. Translated, it gives CASSQDAGGYNSPLHF.

The chain combines TRBV12-3 or TRBV12-4 with TRBJ1-5; 10 positions agree with TRBD1. Trimming removed 8 bases from V and 2 bases from J; junction bases left unmatched: 0. The CDR3 length is 13 residues. The CDR3 sequence is CASGTGGNQPQHF. The DNA of the CDR3 is TGTGCCAGCGGGACAGGGGGCAATCAGCCCCAGCATTTT.

This clone was found once. The chain carries TRBV19 and TRBJ1-1; a weak D match, TRBD1 (6 bases). The CDR3 is 15 residues long. Trimming removed 3 bases at V and 2 bases at J, with 13 bases between. The germline V gene has CDR1 LNHDA and CDR2 SQIVND (reference sequence). The CDR3 spells CASSIAGTLNTEAFF. The CDR3 DNA sequence: TGTGCCAGTAGTATTGCCGGGACACTAAACACTGAAGCTTTCTTT.

This chain links TRBV4-1 with TRBJ2-1; 12 nucleotides line up with TRBD2. CDR3 length: 15 amino acids. Germline V gene sequence: CDR1 MGHRA, CDR2 YSYEKL. After removal of 6 bases from V and 10 bases from J, the junction contained 10 bases not matched to a gene. Here the CDR3 reads CASSPGGLAGGEQFF. The CDR3 coding sequence is TGCGCCAGCAGTCCCGGTGGGCTAGCGGGGGGGGAGCAGTTCTTC.

The chain combines TRBV11-3 with TRBJ2-1; a possible D gene is TRBD1 (6 bases). Germline CDR1 is SGHNT and CDR2 is YENEEA. This CDR3 spans 20 amino acids. Trimming pared 0 bases from V and 4 bases from J, leaving 25 bases between. The CDR3 reads CASSLDLAGEFSPVYNEQFF. DNA for the CDR3: TGTGCCAGCAGCTTAGATCTCGCAGGGGAGTTCTCCCCAGTTTACAATGAGCAGTTCTTC.

The V call is TRBV6-5, the J call TRBJ2-7, with D possibly TRBD1 on 5 matching bases. V was trimmed by 6 bases and J by 5 bases, leaving 14 bases between them. CDR3 length equals 13 residues. CDR1 is MNHEY, CDR2 SVGAGI, per germline. The CDR3 DNA reads as TGTGCCAGCAGCATCAAGACAGAAGACGAGCAGTACTTC. It encodes CASSIKTEDEQYF.

V gene TRBV27 combines with J gene TRBJ2-3; D possibly corresponds to TRBD2 (5 bases). The V gene lost 4 bases and the J gene lost 1 base, with 27 bases spanning the gap. CDR3 length equals 20 residues. Per the germline V gene, CDR1 is MNHEY and CDR2 is SMNVEV (reference sequence). This chain's CDR3 is CASSSPSPVRAGLGTDTQYF. The DNA of the CDR3 is TGTGCCAGCAGTTCGCCTAGTCCTGTGCGGGCGGGCCTGGGCACAGATACGCAGTATTTT.

V gene TRBV5-5 combines with J gene TRBJ2-2, with D perhaps TRBD2 (5 bases). Per germline, CDR1 SGHKS and CDR2 YYEKEE (reference sequence). There are 16 residues in the CDR3. Trimming removed 1 base at V and 0 bases at J, with 10 bases between. CDR3 amino acids: CASSLSGSPNTGELFF. For the CDR3, the DNA is TGTGCCAGCAGCTTGTCGGGATCGCCGAACACCGGGGAGCTGTTTTTT.

V is TRBV7-6 and J is TRBJ2-7; 7 nucleotides match TRBD2. V lost 5 bases to trimming and J lost 2 bases; unmatched junction nucleotides: 9. CDR1 is SGHVS, CDR2 FNYEAQ, per germline. The CDR3 covers 15 residues. CDR3 loop: CASSPTRAGAYEQYF. For the CDR3, the DNA is TGTGCCAGCAGCCCTACTCGGGCGGGGGCCTACGAGCAGTACTTC.

This clone was observed a single time. This rearrangement joins TRBV7-2 to TRBJ2-7; 12 bases agree with TRBD2. The germline gives CDR1 SGHTA, CDR2 FQGNSA. Trimming removed 6 bases from V and 3 bases from J; junction bases left unmatched: 6. This CDR3 comprises 15 residues. CDR3: CASRSTSGGIYEQYF. In DNA form, the CDR3 reads TGTGCCAGCAGATCGACTAGCGGGGGAATCTACGAGCAGTACTTC.

The chain has TRBV11-2 and TRBJ2-1; perhaps TRBD2 as D (6 bases). Germline CDR1 and CDR2: SGHAT and FQNNGV. Between the trimmed V and J ends, which lost 1 base and 0 bases, there was a span of 13 bases. This CDR3 comprises 17 residues. In nucleotides, the CDR3 is TGTGCCAGCAGCTTAGTTCGGGGGAGAGGCTCCTACAATGAGCAGTTCTTC. Amino acids: CASSLVRGRGSYNEQFF.

The chain uses TRBV5-1 and TRBJ2-7, with 7 bases lining up with TRBD2. This CDR3 spans 14 amino acids. CDR1 is SGHRS and CDR2 is YFSETQ in the germline V gene. J was trimmed by 3 bases and V by 2 bases; bases with no gene match: 5. The CDR3 coding sequence is TGCGCCAGCAGCTTTAGTGCGGGGGACTACGAGCAGTACTTC. Its protein is CASSFSAGDYEQYF.

This chain uses TRBV24-1 with TRBJ2-1; D is possibly TRBD2 (6 bases). This CDR3 has 16 amino acids. Germline V gives CDR1 KGHDR, CDR2 SFDVKD. The germline V and J ends were trimmed by 7 bases and 0 bases, with 15 bases remaining between them. The CDR3 loop is CATRRRAEPSYNEQFF. Written as DNA, the CDR3 is TGTGCCACCAGACGGAGGGCCGAACCCTCCTACAATGAGCAGTTCTTC.

The CDR3 bases are TGTGCCAGCAGCTTGACTAGCGGGGTCACAGATACGCAGTATTTT. This sequence encodes CASSLTSGVTDTQYF. The V gene is TRBV7-6, the J gene TRBJ2-3; 11 positions match TRBD2. V lost 3 bases to trimming and J lost 2 bases; unmatched junction nucleotides: 1. CDR3 size: 15 residues. CDR1 and CDR2 (germline): SGHVS, FNYEAQ.

This clone was counted a single time. This rearrangement joins TRBV11-2 to TRBJ2-7; 9 nucleotides agree with TRBD2. Germline V gene data show CDR1 as SGHAT and CDR2 as FQNNGV. Germline trimming cut 6 bases from V and 2 bases from J; bases unmatched to any gene: 8. This CDR3 comprises 15 residues. The CDR3 sequence is CASSFSSGTTYEQYF. The DNA for the CDR3 is TGTGCCAGCAGTTTTTCTAGCGGGACGACCTACGAGCAGTACTTC.

The V gene is TRBV5-4, the J gene TRBJ1-2; possible D gene TRBD1, 6 bases. Germline CDR1 SGHNT, CDR2 YYREEE (reference sequence). V shed 3 bases and J shed 2 bases, with 17 bases lying between them. This CDR3 has 16 amino acids. The CDR3 reads CASSSIGGARNYGYTF. The DNA for the CDR3 is TGTGCCAGCAGCTCGATAGGGGGGGCGAGAAACTATGGCTACACCTTC.

The chain couples TRBV2 to TRBJ1-1; a possible D gene is TRBD1 (6 bases). Trimming left V 6 bases short and J 5 bases short, with 19 bases between. Germline V gives CDR1 SNHLY, CDR2 FYNNEI. The CDR3 sequence is 15 residues long. Here the CDR3 reads CASRLDRTFGTEAFF. Written as DNA, the CDR3 is TGTGCCAGCAGATTGGACAGAACTTTTGGTACTGAAGCTTTCTTT.